Following are 18 T cell receptor beta chains from one sample sequenced in a study of control samples from healthy donors and cancer patients. The table came from immunoSEQ multiplex PCR; TCRdb's copy has only in-frame clones and leaves some out. The sample carries roughly 120,000 clones, more than 85% recorded once. The sample consisted of blood. All receptors come from a young woman in good health.

The chain has TRBV2 and TRBJ2-2, with TRBD1 identical over 7 bases. Germline V lookup: CDR1 SNHLY, CDR2 FYNNEI. This CDR3 is 14 amino acids long. Trimming removed 7 bases from V and 1 base from J; junction bases left unmatched: 3. In nucleotides, the CDR3 is TGTGCCAGCATGGGACAGAAGAACACCGGGGAGCTGTTTTTT. This translates into CASMGQKNTGELFF. The full variable domain, rest sourced from reference TRBV2 and TRBJ2-2, is EPEVTQTPSHQVTQMGQEVILRCVPISNHLYFYWYRQILGQKVEFLVSFYNNEISEKSEIFDDQFSVERPDGSNFTLKIRSTKLEDSAMYFCASMGQKNTGELFFGEGSRLTVL.

The chain combines TRBV28 with TRBJ1-1; D ambiguous. V was trimmed by 8 bases and J by 7 bases, leaving 14 bases between them. CDR1 is MDHEN, CDR2 SYDVKM, per germline. This CDR3 comprises 12 residues. The CDR3 sequence is CASQPRQFEAFF. The CDR3 DNA is TGTGCCAGCCAACCGCGACAATTTGAAGCTTTCTTT. Drawing the rest from reference TRBV28 and TRBJ1-1, the complete variable domain is DVKVTQSSRYLVKRTGEKVFLECVQDMDHENMFWYRQDPGLGLRLIYFSYDVKMKEKGDIPEGYSVSREKKERFSLILESASTNQTSMYLCASQPRQFEAFFGQGTRLTVV.

The chain combines TRBV11-2 with TRBJ2-2; 10 bases agree with TRBD2. The CDR3 covers 18 residues. The ends lost 2 bases at V and 5 bases at J; junction bases unmatched: 11. CDR1 and CDR2 (germline): SGHAT, FQNNGV. CDR3 amino acids: CASSLLFLAGAWTGELFF. In DNA form, the CDR3 reads TGTGCCAGCAGCTTACTCTTCCTAGCGGGAGCTTGGACCGGGGAGCTGTTTTTT.

The chain recombines TRBV7-2 with TRBJ1-1; no reliable D call. There are 16 residues in the CDR3. Trimming stripped 2 bases from V and 0 bases from J, with 13 bases between. Germline CDR1 is SGHTA and CDR2 is FQGNSA. CDR3 sequence reads: CASSLRRAGLNTEAFF. In DNA form, the CDR3 reads TGTGCCAGCAGCTTACGACGGGCGGGGTTGAACACTGAAGCTTTCTTT.

The rearrangement joins TRBV19 to TRBJ2-7; TRBD1 agrees at 7 bases. The CDR3 covers 13 residues. The V segment lost 4 bases and the J segment 7 bases; nucleotides outside the gene matches: 7. Germline V CDR1 and CDR2: LNHDA, SQIVND (reference sequence). The CDR3, as DNA: TGTGCCAGTAGTACGGGACAGCCTAGGGAGCAGTACTTC. It is translated as CASSTGQPREQYF.

The V and J genes are TRBV18 and TRBJ2-2; D is undetermined. The ends were cut back, 1 base at V and 5 bases at J, with 17 bases in the middle. Germline loops: CDR1 KGHSH, CDR2 LQKENI. The CDR3 has 17 amino acids. CDR3 in amino acids: CASSPLLGRTGTGELFF. The CDR3 bases are TGTGCCAGCTCACCACTTCTAGGCAGAACTGGGACCGGGGAGCTGTTTTTT.

The genes are TRBV19 and TRBJ2-5; 8 bases match TRBD2. V trimming: 3 bases; J trimming: 5 bases; junction bases outside the gene matches: 8. This CDR3 is built from 15 residues. Germline values: CDR1 LNHDA, CDR2 SQIVND (reference sequence). CDR3 loop: CASSIGAGEFETQYF. The DNA of the CDR3 is TGTGCCAGTAGTATTGGAGCGGGAGAATTTGAGACCCAGTACTTC.

This sequence joins TRBV11-2 and TRBJ2-5; 7 bases agree with TRBD2. CDR3 size: 15 residues. Germline V gene lookup returns CDR1 SGHAT and CDR2 FQNNGV. V gave up 4 bases and J gave up 5 bases; unmatched junction bases: 10. This CDR3 reads CASSSEGGPLETQYF. The DNA for the CDR3 is TGTGCCAGCAGCTCGGAGGGAGGGCCTTTGGAGACCCAGTACTTC.

The CDR3: CATEGGRSFTGELFF. The CDR3 DNA reads TGTGCTACGGAAGGGGGGAGGTCGTTCACCGGGGAGCTGTTTTTT. This chain connects TRBV19 to TRBJ2-2; D is perhaps TRBD1 or TRBD2 (6 bases each). There are 15 residues in the CDR3. From germline, CDR1 is LNHDA and CDR2 SQIVND (reference sequence).

Comment on this clone: This specimen includes other DNA sequences encoding the same CDR3. V usage is TRBV18 and J usage is TRBJ1-1; no firm D call. This CDR3 is built from 13 residues. V was trimmed by 3 bases and J by 2 bases, leaving 7 bases between them. Germline V gene lookup returns CDR1 KGHSH and CDR2 LQKENI. In DNA, the CDR3 is TGTGCCAGCTCACCCCCCGGAAACACTGAAGCTTTCTTT. This sequence encodes CASSPPGNTEAFF.

The table lists this clone with a count of one. The chain employs TRBV4-2 and TRBJ2-7, with D possibly matching TRBD2 (5 bases). The CDR3 has 19 residues. The germline V gene has CDR1 LGHNA and CDR2 YNFKEQ. V lost 0 bases and J 3 bases, leaving 24 bases between the germline ends. CDR3 sequence (DNA): TGTGCCAGCAGCCAAGATCATGGTGGTCTAGCTGGAAACTTCTACGAGCAGTACTTC. Its protein product is CASSQDHGGLAGNFYEQYF.

The CDR3 is CASSGRGQGADTQYF. The CDR3 DNA reads as TGTGCCAGCAGTGGACGGGGACAGGGGGCAGATACGCAGTATTTT. The V gene is TRBV2, the J gene TRBJ2-3, with TRBD1 identical over 11 bases. Germline-derived CDR1 and CDR2 are SNHLY and FYNNEI. V shed 4 bases, J shed 4 bases, and the junction held 4 bases outside the gene matches. The CDR3 is 15 residues long.

This clone has a single count. The V call is TRBV20-1, the J call TRBJ2-7; TRBD1 might be the D (6 bases). The length of the CDR3 is 15 residues. V was cut by 3 bases and J by 2 bases, with 17 bases left in between. Looked up from germline, CDR1 is DFQATT and CDR2 is SNEGSKA (reference sequence). CDR3 bases: TGCAGTGCTAGTGTACTAGGGGGAGTAACCTACGAGCAGTACTTC. Its protein product is CSASVLGGVTYEQYF.

The gene calls are TRBV7-2 and TRBJ2-7; tentatively, D is TRBD2 (8 bases). This CDR3 has 15 amino acids. Germline CDR1 is SGHTA and CDR2 is FQGNSA. V was clipped by 3 bases and J by 2 bases, with 14 bases between them. The CDR3 DNA follows: TGTGCCAGCAGCTTCACGGGAGGGGGCACCTACGAGCAGTACTTC. This sequence encodes CASSFTGGGTYEQYF.

This clone has just a few counts. The V and J genes are TRBV6-2 or TRBV6-3 and TRBJ1-1, with 7 nucleotides matching TRBD1. This CDR3 region has 17 residues. The V gene's germline CDR1 is MNHEY and CDR2 SVGEGT. J lost 0 bases, V lost 3 bases, and 10 bases had no gene match. The CDR3 is CASSYSRGRLLNTEAFF. DNA of the CDR3: TGTGCCAGCAGTTATAGTAGGGGGCGCCTCTTGAACACTGAAGCTTTCTTT.

The chain couples TRBV3-1 (or the pseudogene TRBV3-2) to TRBJ1-5, with 9 bases matching TRBD1. V gave up 4 bases and J gave up 7 bases; unmatched junction bases: 11. The CDR3 sequence is 16 residues long. Looked up from germline, CDR1 is LGHDT and CDR2 is YNNKEL (reference sequence). The CDR3 coding sequence is TGTGCCAGCAGCCTCTATCCCCGGGACAGGGAGCAGCCCCAGCATTTT. This translates into CASSLYPRDREQPQHF.

This chain links TRBV28 with TRBJ1-2, with D hard to call. V was clipped by 2 bases and J by 2 bases, with 6 bases between them. Germline V gene sequence: CDR1 MDHEN, CDR2 SYDVKM. The CDR3 has 13 amino acids. CDR3 amino acids: CASSLAGNYGYTF. CDR3 bases: TGTGCCAGCAGTTTAGCGGGGAACTATGGCTACACCTTC.

This clone was observed once. The CDR3 DNA follows: TGTGCCTGGAGTGTACCAGGTTTCCAGACCATTACGCAGTATTTT. Residues: CAWSVPGFQTITQYF. The chain links TRBV30 to TRBJ2-3; D not certain. Germline CDR1 and CDR2: GTSNPN and SVGIG (reference sequence). The V gene lost 0 bases and the J gene lost 8 bases, with 18 bases spanning the gap. This CDR3 comprises 15 residues.